A selection of T cell receptor beta chains follows, all from one sample in a study of metastatic and nonmetastatic thyroid tumors. From the PCR reads, TCRdb re-called clones with MiXCR. The repertoire consists of some 90,000 clones, with roughly 8.6% occurring once and the leading ten covering 8% to 10%. Sequenced input: blood. The origin of the receptors is a female donor with papillary thyroid cancer or a benign thyroid nodule (not recorded which). Some clones in this sample may be carry-over from other donors' samples. Each CDR3 is given with its conserved first and last residue. Each record gives: J gene, V gene, CDR3 protein.

J gene: TRBJ2-3
V gene: TRBV19
CDR3 protein: CASSIASGGADTQYF

J gene: TRBJ2-1
V gene: TRBV27
CDR3 protein: CASSLKGQGATGEQFF

J gene: TRBJ1-6
V gene: TRBV6-1
CDR3 protein: CASSAGTGQSPLHF

J gene: TRBJ1-2
V gene: TRBV28
CDR3 protein: CASSFPGGDYGYTF

J gene: TRBJ1-6
V gene: TRBV6-5
CDR3 protein: CASSLDRGNSPLHF

J gene: TRBJ2-7
V gene: TRBV19
CDR3 protein: CASSPPGQAGLYF

J gene: TRBJ2-2
V gene: TRBV9
CDR3 protein: CASSVAAGELFF

J gene: TRBJ2-5
V gene: TRBV20-1
CDR3 protein: CSARDGVAAQETKYF

J gene: TRBJ2-2
V gene: TRBV9
CDR3 protein: CASSAGLGRVDFNTGELFF

J gene: TRBJ1-1
V gene: TRBV4-1
CDR3 protein: CASSHTTGVTEAFF

J gene: TRBJ2-1
V gene: TRBV29-1
CDR3 protein: CRDGGGSYNEQFF

J gene: TRBJ2-2
V gene: TRBV6-1
CDR3 protein: CASSRQGETGELFF

J gene: TRBJ2-1
V gene: TRBV7-2
CDR3 protein: CASSFYLDNEQFF

J gene: TRBJ1-5
V gene: TRBV15
CDR3 protein: CATSRGSVSNQPQHF

J gene: TRBJ2-7
V gene: TRBV10-1
CDR3 protein: CASSDPGYEQYF

J gene: TRBJ2-7
V gene: TRBV3-1
CDR3 protein: CASSHTYEQYF

J gene: TRBJ2-1
V gene: TRBV10-2
CDR3 protein: CASEMGSSYNEQFF

J gene: TRBJ1-2
V gene: TRBV6-1
CDR3 protein: CASSGQGAGYGYTF

J gene: TRBJ2-1
V gene: TRBV19
CDR3 protein: CASSIVGGPGGEQFF

J gene: TRBJ1-1
V gene: TRBV11-2
CDR3 protein: CASSRDMPEAFF

J gene: TRBJ2-1
V gene: TRBV6-4
CDR3 protein: CASRETSGGSNEQFF

J gene: TRBJ2-1
V gene: TRBV24-1
CDR3 protein: CATSDFDNEQFF

J gene: TRBJ1-3
V gene: TRBV9
CDR3 protein: CASSAQTGGLGNTIYF

J gene: TRBJ1-5
V gene: TRBV10-3
CDR3 protein: CAISGQGEQPQHF

J gene: TRBJ2-3
V gene: TRBV6-1
CDR3 protein: CASSARGGSNTYTHYF

J gene: TRBJ1-4
V gene: TRBV7-9
CDR3 protein: CATQVSEKLFF

J gene: TRBJ2-3
V gene: TRBV11-3
CDR3 protein: CASSPFGQGDTQYF

J gene: TRBJ1-6
V gene: TRBV12-5
CDR3 protein: CASGFDIGNSNSPLHF

J gene: TRBJ2-5
V gene: TRBV9
CDR3 protein: CASSEGTLIQETQYF

J gene: TRBJ2-4
V gene: TRBV19
CDR3 protein: CASSLQGDGKNIQYF

J gene: TRBJ2-1
V gene: TRBV7-2
CDR3 protein: CASSPLRNEQFF

J gene: TRBJ1-6
V gene: TRBV11-3
CDR3 protein: CASRAATGKGSYNSPLHF

J gene: TRBJ2-1
V gene: TRBV12-3/TRBV12-4
CDR3 protein: CASRRTPGLAGWGEQFF

J gene: TRBJ2-7
V gene: TRBV19
CDR3 protein: CVSSIKRGSYYEQYF

J gene: TRBJ1-5
V gene: TRBV28
CDR3 protein: CASNPGVEPQHF

J gene: TRBJ2-7
V gene: TRBV2
CDR3 protein: CASSERLVEQYF

J gene: TRBJ2-3
V gene: TRBV12-3/TRBV12-4
CDR3 protein: CVSRLEGGLADTQYF

J gene: TRBJ1-2
V gene: TRBV5-1
CDR3 protein: CASSLGGLTNYGYTF

J gene: TRBJ1-6
V gene: TRBV3-1
CDR3 protein: CASSQSWKVDSPLHF

J gene: TRBJ1-6
V gene: TRBV7-8
CDR3 protein: CASSLGSGGENSPLHF